These T cell receptor beta chains were read from a single sample in a study of blood T cell repertoires in COVID-19. The assay was immunoSEQ multiplex PCR, and TCRdb's table has in-frame clones only and misses some. Among 75,000 to 95,000 clones listed, about 85% were seen once. Sequencing was carried out using peripheral blood. All receptors derive from a man older than 75 with active or convalescent COVID-19. CDR3s include the opening cysteine and the closing phenylalanine or tryptophan. Each record gives: D gene, CDR3 length, J gene, clone size, V gene, CDR3 DNA, CDR3 protein. D genes are given only for firm matches. The size entry is marked missing in some rows and otherwise reads once, few, many or a size class.

>TRBD2|16|TRBJ2-3|-|TRBV19
TGTGCCAGTAGTGAACGACTAGCGGGAAGCACAGATACGCAGTATTTT
CASSERLAGSTDTQYF
>-|11|TRBJ2-5|-|TRBV30
TGTGCCTGCATCCTCGGGGAGACCCAGTACTTC
CACILGETQYF
>-|15|TRBJ2-5|-|TRBV18
TGTGCCAGCTCACCAAACAGGGATTACCAAGAGACCCAGTACTTC
CASSPNRDYQETQYF
>-|13|TRBJ1-2|-|TRBV18
TGTGCCAGCTCACCAACAGGGTCCCATGGCTACACCTTC
CASSPTGSHGYTF
>TRBD2|18|TRBJ2-5|-|TRBV7-8
TGTGCCAGCAGCCCAGGACTAGCCGGGTCGTGGTTGTCAGAGACCCAGTACTTC
CASSPGLAGSWLSETQYF
>-|11|TRBJ1-1|-|TRBV28
TGTGCCAGCAGTTTAGTCCGTGAAGCTTTCTTT
CASSLVREAFF
>TRBD1|15|TRBJ1-5|-|TRBV6-5
TGTGCCAGCACGCCCGGGACAGATAGCAATCAGCCCCAGCATTTT
CASTPGTDSNQPQHF
>TRBD1|13|TRBJ1-2|-|TRBV5-1
TGCGCCAGCAGCGGGACAGTTAACTATGGCTACACCTTC
CASSGTVNYGYTF
>-|17|TRBJ2-1|-|TRBV15
TGTGCCACCAGCAGAGATCAGGCTCCGATCATCAGCCATGAGCAGTTCTTC
CATSRDQAPIISHEQFF
>TRBD1|15|TRBJ2-3|-|TRBV18
TGTGCCAGCTCACCCAGGGGGCGCGGCACAGATACGCAGTATTTT
CASSPRGRGTDTQYF
>TRBD2|15|TRBJ2-2|-|TRBV25-1
TGTGCCAGCAGGGGAAATAGCGGGGGGTCAAGGGAGCTGTTTTTT
CASRGNSGGSRELFF
>TRBD1|15|TRBJ2-2|-|TRBV27
TGTGCCAGCAGCCGGGACAGGGGGCGCACCGGGGAGCTGTTTTTT
CASSRDRGRTGELFF
>TRBD1|15|TRBJ1-1|-|TRBV4-2
TGTGCCAGCAGCCAGGGACAGGGATCGGGCACTGAAGCTTTCTTT
CASSQGQGSGTEAFF
>-|11|TRBJ2-1|-|TRBV29-1
TGCAGCGTTGGACTGTACAATGAGCAGTTCTTC
CSVGLYNEQFF
>TRBD1|15|TRBJ2-3|-|TRBV19
TGTGCCAGTAGTCCACTCGGACAGGACACAGATACGCAGTATTTT
CASSPLGQDTDTQYF
>-|16|TRBJ1-6|-|TRBV24-1
TGTGCCACCAGTGAAACCCTGTCCCCAGGGCTGTCACCCCTCCACTTT
CATSETLSPGLSPLHF
>-|12|TRBJ1-2|few|TRBV29-1
TGCAGCGTTGAAATTCAGAACTATGGCTACACCTTC
CSVEIQNYGYTF